The rows below give T cell receptor beta chains drawn from one sample of a study of cytomegalovirus exposure and HLA in healthy donors. Data came from immunoSEQ multiplex PCR; TCRdb stores just in-frame clones and leaves some out. The data contain 100,000 to 150,000 clones, approximately 78% of them singletons. Material: PBMCs. The receptor set was obtained from a woman between 25 and 40 years old in good health and CMV-seronegative. Each CDR3 is given with its conserved first and last residue. A D gene is named only where the DNA matches it firmly. Part of the rows lack a size; the others show once, few, many or a class for expanded clones.

j_call clone_size v_call d_call cdr3_aa cdr3_nt
TRBJ1-4 . TRBV5-1 TRBD1 CASSHRDREKLFF TGCGCCAGCAGCCATCGGGACAGGGAAAAACTGTTTTTT
TRBJ2-3 . TRBV6-1 TRBD1 CASSEAIGQGNPYVRLGTQYF TGTGCCAGCAGTGAAGCAATTGGACAGGGTAACCCTTACGTCCGTCTGGGTACGCAGTATTTT
TRBJ2-5 . TRBV11-2 . CASSLRTWGGRETQYF TGTGCCAGCAGCTTAAGAACGTGGGGGGGCCGGGAGACCCAGTACTTC
TRBJ2-6 once TRBV7-6 . CASSLTPRGSGANVLTF TGTGCCAGCAGCTTAACCCCCCGGGGTTCTGGGGCCAACGTCCTGACTTTC
TRBJ2-4 . TRBV6-1 . CASKLARAKNIQYF TGTGCCAGCAAACTAGCTAGAGCCAAAAACATTCAGTACTTC
TRBJ2-1 few TRBV4-1 . CASSQVRGTGWINEQFF TGCGCCAGCAGCCAAGTTAGAGGAACAGGTTGGATTAATGAGCAGTTCTTC
TRBJ2-5 few TRBV30 . CAWSVQGETQYF TGTGCCTGGAGTGTACAGGGAGAGACCCAGTACTTC
TRBJ2-3 . TRBV29-1 TRBD2 CSVDGGGVADTQYF TGCAGCGTTGATGGCGGGGGAGTCGCAGATACGCAGTATTTT
TRBJ2-7 . TRBV4-1 . CASSQTTGYEQYF TGCGCCAGCAGCCAGACGACAGGCTACGAGCAGTACTTC
TRBJ2-5 . TRBV6-5 . CASRVNMETQYF TGTGCCAGCAGAGTCAACATGGAGACCCAGTACTTC
TRBJ2-5 . TRBV6-1 . CASRRDTRQETQYF TGTGCCAGCCGCAGGGACACTAGACAAGAGACCCAGTACTTC
TRBJ2-2 . TRBV30 TRBD2 CAWSVPLGGRAAGELFF TGTGCCTGGAGTGTACCCCTCGGCGGGAGAGCGGCCGGGGAGCTGTTTTTT
TRBJ2-7 . TRBV5-4 TRBD1 CASRSDRVSSYEQYF TGTGCCAGCAGGTCGGACAGGGTGAGCTCCTACGAGCAGTACTTC
TRBJ2-2 . TRBV27 . CASKGQGGNTGELFF TGTGCCAGCAAAGGGCAGGGAGGTAACACCGGGGAGCTGTTTTTT
TRBJ2-3 . TRBV18 . CASSPVPQNPSTDTQYF TGTGCCAGCTCACCAGTCCCCCAGAATCCTAGCACAGATACGCAGTATTTT
TRBJ1-2 once TRBV7-3 . CASSLPQGGGYTF TGTGCCAGCAGCCTACCGCAAGGGGGTGGCTACACCTTC
TRBJ2-7 . TRBV5-1 . CASSLGSSTYEQYF TGCGCCAGCAGCTTGGGGAGTTCGACCTACGAGCAGTACTTC
TRBJ2-1 . TRBV6-5 . CASKKSLNPYNEQFF TGTGCCAGCAAGAAGAGCCTCAACCCCTACAATGAGCAGTTCTTC
TRBJ2-5 . TRBV7-9 . CASHGRGWSETQYF TGTGCCAGCCATGGGCGGGGTTGGTCAGAGACCCAGTACTTC
TRBJ1-2 . TRBV30 TRBD1 CAWQGEFGYTF TGTGCCTGGCAGGGGGAATTTGGCTACACCTTC
TRBJ1-4 . TRBV19 . CASSIEQVGQKLFF TGTGCCAGTAGTATTGAACAAGTTGGCCAAAAACTGTTTTTT
TRBJ2-3 . TRBV5-1 . CASSSRSERLAYRGSTDTQYF TGCGCCAGCAGCTCAAGGTCGGAGAGGTTAGCGTATCGGGGGAGCACAGATACGCAGTATTTT
TRBJ2-7 . TRBV7-2 . CASSFRGTYEQYF TGTGCCAGCAGCTTTAGGGGGACCTACGAGCAGTACTTC
TRBJ2-7 . TRBV7-8 TRBD1 CASSLQTGSSYEQYF TGTGCCAGCAGCTTGCAGACAGGGAGCTCCTACGAGCAGTACTTC
TRBJ2-1 . TRBV18 TRBD2 CASSPLLTSGGVDNEQFF TGTGCCAGCTCACCACTGTTGACTAGCGGGGGGGTAGACAATGAGCAGTTCTTC
TRBJ2-7 . TRBV7-8 . CASSDRTRSSYEQYF TGTGCCAGCAGCGACAGGACAAGGAGCTCCTACGAGCAGTACTTC
TRBJ2-3 . TRBV6-1 TRBD2 CASSERASGRGGGVYF TGTGCCAGCAGTGAACGGGCTAGCGGGAGGGGGGGAGGAGTGTATTTT
TRBJ1-5 . TRBV5-1 . CASSLVPDSNQPQHF TGCGCCAGCAGCTTGGTGCCAGATAGCAATCAGCCCCAGCATTTT
TRBJ2-7 . TRBV13 . CASSPRVLPMPVTHYEQYF TGTGCCAGCAGCCCCCGGGTTCTTCCGATGCCGGTGACCCATTACGAGCAGTACTTC
TRBJ1-3 . TRBV7-9 . CASSSDMNTIYF TGTGCCAGCAGCTCTGACATGAACACCATATATTTT
TRBJ1-1 . TRBV6-5 . CASSWPPTEAFF TGTGCCAGCAGTTGGCCCCCCACTGAAGCTTTCTTT
TRBJ1-5 . TRBV6-5 . CASRRDSNQPQHF TGTGCCAGCAGGCGGGATAGCAATCAGCCCCAGCATTTT
TRBJ1-2 . TRBV7-2 . CASSRGKANYGYTF TGTGCCAGCAGCCGCGGCAAGGCGAACTATGGCTACACCTTC
TRBJ1-1 few TRBV6-5 TRBD1 CASSLTGQNTEAFF TGTGCCAGCTCCCTGACAGGGCAGAACACTGAAGCTTTCTTT
TRBJ2-3 . TRBV2 . CASSEAGDTQYF TGTGCCAGCAGTGAGGCCGGGGATACGCAGTATTTT
TRBJ2-2 few TRBV10-3 TRBD1 CASSTGGGSAGELFF TGTGCCAGCAGTACAGGGGGCGGGAGTGCCGGGGAGCTGTTTTTT
TRBJ2-5 . TRBV7-7 TRBD2 CASSFGLEETQYF TGTGCTAGCAGCTTTGGACTAGAAGAGACCCAGTACTTC
TRBJ2-3 . TRBV30 TRBD2 CAWSVLSGTLTDTQYF TGTGCCTGGAGTGTACTTAGCGGGACCCTCACAGATACGCAGTATTTT
TRBJ2-7 . TRBV27 TRBD2 CASSLGTSGSNEQYF TGTGCCAGCAGCCTTGGGACTAGCGGGAGTAACGAGCAGTACTTC
TRBJ2-5 . TRBV5-1 . CASSLVLGGQQETQYF TGCGCCAGCAGCTTGGTCCTCGGGGGGCAGCAAGAGACCCAGTACTTC
TRBJ2-5 once TRBV10-3 TRBD1 CATAKDRGQRETQYF TGTGCCACAGCCAAAGACAGGGGGCAACGAGAGACCCAGTACTTC
TRBJ2-1 once TRBV11-2 . CASSLEGLRYNEQFF TGTGCCAGCAGCTTAGAGGGGCTCAGGTACAATGAGCAGTTCTTC
TRBJ2-7 once TRBV4-1 TRBD1 CASSQTTGGSYEQYF TGCGCCAGCAGCCAGACAACAGGGGGGTCCTACGAGCAGTACTTC
TRBJ1-2 . TRBV28 TRBD1 CASRDRVYYGYTF TGTGCCAGCAGGGACAGGGTTTACTATGGCTACACCTTC
TRBJ2-2 . TRBV18 TRBD2 CASSSNGGLAGDTGELFF TGTGCCAGCTCATCCAATGGTGGGCTAGCGGGAGACACCGGGGAGCTGTTTTTT
TRBJ2-5 . TRBV4-1 . CASSQGAVRETQYF TGCGCCAGCAGCCAAGGGGCAGTACGGGAGACCCAGTACTTC
TRBJ2-1 . TRBV13 TRBD2 CASSPSGTSRRSEQFF TGTGCCAGCAGCCCCTCCGGGACTAGCCGCAGGAGTGAGCAGTTCTTC
TRBJ2-7 . TRBV27 . CASSFGGRSSYEQYF TGTGCCAGCAGTTTTGGCGGGCGATCCTCCTACGAGCAGTACTTC
TRBJ1-1 few TRBV5-1 . CASSLRVLGTEAFF TGCGCCAGCAGCTTACGGGTCCTCGGCACTGAAGCTTTCTTT
TRBJ2-7 . TRBV11-2 . CASSLGPGAYEQYF TGTGCCAGCAGCTTAGGGCCGGGGGCCTACGAGCAGTACTTC
TRBJ1-1 . TRBV12-5 . CASGLGQMNTEAFF TGTGCTAGTGGTTTGGGGCAGATGAACACTGAAGCTTTCTTT
TRBJ1-2 . TRBV4-2 . CASSQEDHSAVYGYTF TGTGCCAGCAGCCAAGAAGATCATTCCGCAGTCTATGGCTACACCTTC
TRBJ2-7 few TRBV7-2 . CASSLGAYSYEQYF TGTGCCAGCAGCTTAGGTGCCTACTCCTACGAGCAGTACTTC